This is a list of T cell receptor beta chains from one sample in a study of OX40 agonist ivuxolimab in advanced cancers. The table came from immunoSEQ multiplex PCR; TCRdb's copy has only in-frame clones and leaves some out. The table records tens of thousands of clones, roughly 88% of them present only once. This material consisted of CD4+ or CD8+ T cells sorted from blood, taken in a trial of the OX40 agonist ivuxolimab. All receptors derive from an adult with an advanced solid tumor such as melanoma, head and neck, liver or kidney cancer. Each CDR3 is given with its conserved first and last residue. The D gene is left open where the match is weak. Size is omitted from some rows. Given values are once, few, many or a class for expanded clones.

v_call	d_call	j_call	clone_size	cdr3_nt	cdr3_aa
TRBV7-9	-	TRBJ2-7	-	TGTGCCAGCAGCTTGGCGGGGACGACTCGCGAGCAGTACTTC	CASSLAGTTREQYF
TRBV7-9	-	TRBJ2-1	-	TGTGCCAGCAGCCCCCTGGTCGCCGGGCTTGAGCAGTTCTTC	CASSPLVAGLEQFF
TRBV27	-	TRBJ2-1	few	TGTGCCAGCAGTAGTCGGTTCGGTGAGCAGTTCTTC	CASSSRFGEQFF
TRBV18	TRBD1	TRBJ2-7	-	TGTGCCAGCTCACAAACAGGGGGCCTTTACGAGCAGTACTTC	CASSQTGGLYEQYF
TRBV2	TRBD1	TRBJ2-3	-	TGTGCCAGCAGTGTGGGACAGGGTTTGCCAGATACGCAGTATTTT	CASSVGQGLPDTQYF
TRBV7-3	-	TRBJ2-3	-	TGTGCCAGCAGCTCGAGCACAGATACGCAGTATTTT	CASSSSTDTQYF
TRBV28	-	TRBJ2-7	-	TGTGCCAGCAGTCTACCAACCCCGGGCGAGCAGTACTTC	CASSLPTPGEQYF
TRBV7-6	-	TRBJ2-7	few	TGTGCCAGCAGCCCATACCCACAGGGATACGAGCAGTACTTC	CASSPYPQGYEQYF
TRBV28	-	TRBJ2-5	-	TGTGCCAGCAGCTCATTGGGGGTCAGAGAGACCCAGTACTTC	CASSSLGVRETQYF
TRBV18	-	TRBJ2-1	once	TGTGCCAGCTCGACCTCCCACACCCTCTTGAATGAGCAGTTCTTC	CASSTSHTLLNEQFF
TRBV5-1	TRBD1	TRBJ1-1	-	TGCGCCAGCAGCTTGGAGGGGACAGGGGTCACTGAAGCTTTCTTT	CASSLEGTGVTEAFF
TRBV5-4	-	TRBJ2-5	-	TGTGCCAGCAGTAGGACTCGACAAGAGACCCAGTACTTC	CASSRTRQETQYF
TRBV2	TRBD2	TRBJ2-7	few	TGTGCCAGCAGGGGACTAAGCGGCGAGCAGTACTTC	CASRGLSGEQYF
TRBV6-1	TRBD2	TRBJ2-1	once	TGTGCCAGCAGCAAAAGCGGGGGGGCAAATGAGCAGTTCTTC	CASSKSGGANEQFF
TRBV28	-	TRBJ1-5	once	TGTGCCAGCAGTTTCTCCAATCAGCCCCAGCATTTT	CASSFSNQPQHF
TRBV6-5	-	TRBJ2-3	-	TGTGCCAGCAGCGAAGGGGGGGGAACAGATACGCAGTATTTT	CASSEGGGTDTQYF
TRBV5-1	-	TRBJ2-2	-	TGCGCCAGCAGCTATTATGGGGAGCTGTTTTTT	CASSYYGELFF
TRBV9	TRBD1	TRBJ1-2	-	TGTGCCAGCAGCGCCGGGACAGGATATTCCATATATGGCTACACCTTC	CASSAGTGYSIYGYTF
TRBV28	TRBD2	TRBJ2-7	-	TGTGCCAGCAGTCTCCCCGGGACTAGCGGGATCGACGAGCAGTACTTC	CASSLPGTSGIDEQYF
TRBV5-1	-	TRBJ1-4	-	TGCGCCAGCAGCAGGGGTGAAAAACTGTTTTTT	CASSRGEKLFF
TRBV19	-	TRBJ2-7	-	TGTGCCAGTAGTCCACGTGGGGGCGGACCCTGGGAGCAGTACTTC	CASSPRGGGPWEQYF
TRBV19	TRBD1	TRBJ2-1	-	TGTGCCAGTAGTAGATCCGGGACAGGGGGCGCGACGAGCTCCTACAATGAGCAGTTCTTC	CASSRSGTGGATSSYNEQFF
TRBV7-6	TRBD2	TRBJ2-1	-	TGTGCCAGCAGCCTGCAAGCGGGATCTACCTACAATGAGCAGTTCTTC	CASSLQAGSTYNEQFF
TRBV6-8	-	TRBJ2-5	-	TGTGCCAGCAGTGGAGGGGGGACTCAGCTAGGCGAGACCCAGTACTTC	CASSGGGTQLGETQYF
TRBV7-9	TRBD1	TRBJ1-2	-	TGTGCCAGCAGCTACAGGGGGTTTAGTGGCTACACCTTC	CASSYRGFSGYTF
TRBV5-1	TRBD1	TRBJ1-5	-	TGCGCCAGCAGCTTGGGGACAGGGGGTCAGCCCCAGCATTTT	CASSLGTGGQPQHF
TRBV9	-	TRBJ1-3	-	TGTGCCAGCAGCGTAGACACGTACTCTGGAAACACCATATATTTT	CASSVDTYSGNTIYF
TRBV5-4	-	TRBJ1-1	few	TGTGCCAGCACCTTCGGCCTCCAGAACACTGAAGCTTTCTTT	CASTFGLQNTEAFF
TRBV5-6	TRBD2	TRBJ2-1	-	TGTGCCAGCAGCCCGGGACTAGCGGGAGGGTACGATGAGCAGTTCTTC	CASSPGLAGGYDEQFF
TRBV5-5	-	TRBJ2-7	-	TGTGCCAGCAGCAAACAGGGCTACGAGCAGTACTTC	CASSKQGYEQYF
TRBV5-1	-	TRBJ2-3	-	TGCGCCAGCAGCTTGGGTTCGGGTACGCAGTATTTT	CASSLGSGTQYF
TRBV4-2	-	TRBJ2-7	-	TGTGCCAGCAGCCGGAACCCCGGCTTTTACGAGCAGTACTTC	CASSRNPGFYEQYF
TRBV27	TRBD1	TRBJ1-5	-	TGTGCCAGCAGTCCATATGGGGACAGGGGGTTCAATCAGCCCCAGCATTTT	CASSPYGDRGFNQPQHF
TRBV28	TRBD1	TRBJ2-4	once	TGTGCCAGCAGTACAAGACAGGGTGACATTCAGTACTTC	CASSTRQGDIQYF
TRBV5-1	TRBD2	TRBJ2-1	-	TGCGCCAGCAGCTTCGGACTAGCGGGCGCCTCCTACAATGAGCAGTTCTTC	CASSFGLAGASYNEQFF
TRBV30	-	TRBJ1-5	-	TGTGCCTGGAGTGCCGGCCCCAATCAGCCCCAGCATTTT	CAWSAGPNQPQHF
TRBV28	-	TRBJ1-5	-	TGTGCCAGCCGGGCTGGGGGGGGGAATAGCAATCAGCCCCAGCATTTT	CASRAGGGNSNQPQHF
TRBV19	-	TRBJ1-3	-	TGTGCCAGTTGGAACCAGTTCCCCTCTGGAAACACCATATATTTT	CASWNQFPSGNTIYF
TRBV19	-	TRBJ2-6	-	TGTGCCAGTAGTATTCGCTCTGGGGCCAACGTCCTGACTTTC	CASSIRSGANVLTF
TRBV9	-	TRBJ2-3	-	TGTGCCAGCAGCCCCAGTCTGGTGGCCGTTGATACGCAGTATTTT	CASSPSLVAVDTQYF
TRBV15	-	TRBJ2-7	-	TGTGCCACCAGCAACCGGGACATCTCCTACGAGCAGTACTTC	CATSNRDISYEQYF
TRBV30	-	TRBJ1-4	once	TGTGCCTGGAGGAGCAGTGATAGGGCCGAAAAACTGTTTTTT	CAWRSSDRAEKLFF
TRBV6-5	-	TRBJ2-7	-	TGTGCCAGCAGCCATTTTGGCGAGCAGTACTTC	CASSHFGEQYF
TRBV2	-	TRBJ2-7	-	TGTGCCAGCAGTCTGAAACAGGGTAACTACGAGCAGTACTTC	CASSLKQGNYEQYF
TRBV27	-	TRBJ1-1	few	TGTGCCAGCAGGGGGTCCTGGTCGGACACTGAAGCTTTCTTT	CASRGSWSDTEAFF
TRBV19	-	TRBJ1-1	-	TGTGCCAGTAGTTCGCACGTCGCGGGGAGTGGTGAAGCTTTCTTT	CASSSHVAGSGEAFF
TRBV9	TRBD1	TRBJ2-1	-	TGTGCCAGCAGCGTCCGGGACAGGGCCTACAATGAGCAGTTCTTC	CASSVRDRAYNEQFF
TRBV5-4	-	TRBJ2-5	-	TGTGCCAGCAGCTTGGTGACGGTCCAAGAGACCCAGTACTTC	CASSLVTVQETQYF
TRBV27	TRBD2	TRBJ2-3	-	TGTGCCAGCAGTTTACAGCCAGCGGGAGTAGGACGGGGCCCAGATACGCAGTATTTT	CASSLQPAGVGRGPDTQYF
TRBV30	-	TRBJ1-2	-	TGTGCCTGGAGTGTACCGTTTTATGGCTACACCTTC	CAWSVPFYGYTF
TRBV18	TRBD1	TRBJ2-7	-	TGTGCCAGCTCAACGGGGGACAGGGGGATCTACGAGCAGTACTTC	CASSTGDRGIYEQYF
TRBV7-8	-	TRBJ2-2	few	TGTGCCAGCCAGGGGTACACCGGGGAGCTGTTTTTT	CASQGYTGELFF
TRBV5-8	-	TRBJ2-2	-	TGTGCCAGCAGCTTGAGAGCGGTAACCGGGGAGCTGTTTTTT	CASSLRAVTGELFF
TRBV11-3	TRBD2	TRBJ2-5	-	TGTGCCAGCAGCTTAGATTGGAGCGGGAGGGCCGGGGAGACCCAGTACTTC	CASSLDWSGRAGETQYF
TRBV20-1	-	TRBJ1-2	-	TGCAGTGCTTTCCGAGCGGATGGCTACACCTTC	CSAFRADGYTF
TRBV28	-	TRBJ2-2	-	TGTGCCAGCAAAACGAACACCGGGGAGCTGTCTTTT	CASKTNTGELSF
TRBV19	TRBD2	TRBJ2-2	once	TGTGCCATATCTAGCGGGACGAACACCGGGGAGCTGTTTTTT	CAISSGTNTGELFF